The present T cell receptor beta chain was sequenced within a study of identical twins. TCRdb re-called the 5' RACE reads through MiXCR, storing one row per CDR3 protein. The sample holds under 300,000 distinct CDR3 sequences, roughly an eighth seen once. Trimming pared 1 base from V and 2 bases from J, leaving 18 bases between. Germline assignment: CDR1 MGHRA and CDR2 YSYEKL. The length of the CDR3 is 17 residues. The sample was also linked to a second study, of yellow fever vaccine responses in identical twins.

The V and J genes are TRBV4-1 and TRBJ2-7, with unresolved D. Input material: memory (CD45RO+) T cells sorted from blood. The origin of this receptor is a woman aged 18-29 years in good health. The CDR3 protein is CASSQVVSQGQPYEQYF. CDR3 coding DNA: TGCGCCAGCAGCCAAGTCGTTAGTCAAGGGCAGCCCTACGAGCAGTACTTC.